The clone carrying this T cell receptor (beta chain) was picked up one time. Its target is not known. This record belongs to a study of vaccination effects on CD4 cells after COVID-19. Study background: Post-vaccine sampling occurred a median 72 days after the second dose.

Antigen-specific CD4+ T cell clonotypes were called by their expansion after viral peptide-pool culture in ViraFEST. Culture proceeded for more than nine days, and CD4+ T cells were then isolated. Participants received two doses of either the BNT162b2 or mRNA-1273 vaccine. Each vaccine recipient was nucleocapsid antibody negative and had no prior SARS-CoV-2 infection. Days 3 and 7 were when half the medium was replaced with IL-2 medium. Deletions cut 0 bases from V and 4 bases from J, with 10 bases between. The CDR3 covers 14 residues. Germline assignment: CDR1 SGHRS and CDR2 YFSETQ. Using immunoSEQ multiplex PCR, the repertoire was profiled, and TCRdb retains in-frame clones only, with some absent. The data contain roughly 59,000 clones, 75% to 85% of them singletons. Study-level findings and limits: There was only 1 of 255 vaccine-induced clones in healthy vaccinees that cross-reacted with common cold coronaviruses.

This clonotype was obtained from a human donor who received a COVID-19 vaccine. This chain links TRBV5-1 with TRBJ2-5, with unresolved D. The sample here was CD4+ T cells from PBMCs cultured with HCoV-OC43 spike peptides, taken after COVID-19 vaccination. Subset indicated: HCoV-OC43 spike overlapping peptide pool stimulation. CDR3 nucleotide sequence: TGCGCCAGCAGCTTGGCCTCAGCCGCAGAGACCCAGTACTTC. Translating gives CASSLASAAETQYF.